The 32 T cell receptor beta chains listed next were all sequenced from one sample in a study of cytomegalovirus exposure and HLA in healthy donors. The study ran its PCR with 60 Vbeta and 13 Jbeta primers. Some clones are missing from TCRdb's copy, which holds only in-frame ones; the method was immunoSEQ multiplex PCR. This table has about 140,000 clones, more than 60% appearing once. Sequenced: PBMCs. Every receptor here comes from a male donor in good health and CMV-seronegative.

This chain links TRBV5-8 with TRBJ1-2; 9 bases fit TRBD1. Trimming removed 4 bases from V and 5 bases from J; junction bases left unmatched: 3. Per the germline V gene, CDR1 is SGHTS and CDR2 is YDEGEE. The length of the CDR3 is 13 residues. CDR3 residues: CASSVDRGYGYTF. CDR3 nucleotides: TGTGCCAGCAGCGTGGACAGGGGATATGGCTACACCTTC.

The chain links TRBV15 to TRBJ1-1, with TRBD1 matching 7 bases. This CDR3 comprises 17 residues. V was pared by 6 bases and J by 1 base, with 14 bases of the junction left unmatched. CDR1 LNHNV and CDR2 YYDKDF come from the germline V gene (reference sequence). In DNA form, the CDR3 reads TGTGCCACCAGAGGGGGCCTTATGGGGGGAGCGAACACTGAAGCTTTCTTT. It codes for CATRGGLMGGANTEAFF.

Only one count was recorded for this clone. The rearrangement joins TRBV6-5 to TRBJ2-1; 9 bases fit TRBD2. The V gene's germline CDR1 is MNHEY and CDR2 SVGAGI. This CDR3 has 15 residues. The V gene end was trimmed by 6 bases and the J gene end by 4 bases; junction bases not matched to a gene: 7. In nucleotides, the CDR3 is TGTGCCAGCAGGCCGCGGGGGGGCCTATACAATGAGCAGTTCTTC. Translation: CASRPRGGLYNEQFF.

J is TRBJ1-6 and V is TRBV11-2; weak D call: TRBD1 (5 bases). The CDR3 is 16 amino acids. V gave up 0 bases and J gave up 9 bases, with 15 bases separating them. Germline V CDR1 and CDR2: SGHAT, FQNNGV. The CDR3 DNA follows: TGTGCCAGCAGCTTAGAGTACAGGCAGGTTGGTTCACCCCTCCACTTT. Translation gives CASSLEYRQVGSPLHF.

This clone was seen more than once but under ten times. The chain carries TRBV6-1 and TRBJ2-3, with D possibly matching TRBD1 (5 bases). Between the trimmed V and J ends, which lost 6 bases and 2 bases, there was a span of 6 bases. CDR1 is MNHNS, CDR2 SASEGT, per germline. The CDR3 runs to 12 residues. The CDR3 coding sequence is TGTGCCAGCAGGGACAACACAGATACGCAGTATTTT. Its translation is CASRDNTDTQYF.

V is TRBV5-4 and J is TRBJ2-6; 9 nucleotides agree with TRBD1. The CDR3 totals 20 residues. The V segment lost 0 bases and the J segment 2 bases; nucleotides outside the gene matches: 12. CDR1 is SGHNT, CDR2 YYREEE, per germline (reference sequence). CDR3 in amino acids: CASSLDLGQGIRPGANVLTF. The CDR3, as DNA: TGTGCCAGCAGCTTGGATCTGGGACAGGGAATTCGGCCTGGGGCCAACGTCCTGACTTTC.

The chain couples TRBV5-1 to TRBJ2-7; 8 positions agree with TRBD1. The CDR3 runs 13 residues. V lost 4 bases, J lost 6 bases, and 6 bases stayed unmatched. Germline V lookup: CDR1 SGHRS, CDR2 YFSETQ. This CDR3 is CASSPDTGGEQYF. The CDR3 nucleotides read TGCGCCAGCAGCCCTGACACAGGGGGCGAGCAGTACTTC.

V gene TRBV2 combines with J gene TRBJ2-3; the match to TRBD2 covers 12 bases. V gave up 7 bases and J gave up 0 bases; unmatched junction bases: 2. The V gene's germline CDR1 is SNHLY and CDR2 FYNNEI. This CDR3 region has 15 residues. The CDR3 bases are TGTGCCAGCATGGGGACTAGCGGGAGCACAGATACGCAGTATTTT. It codes for CASMGTSGSTDTQYF.

The genes are TRBV19 and TRBJ2-7, with TRBD1 identical over 7 bases. Germline V CDR1 and CDR2: LNHDA, SQIVND (reference sequence). J was trimmed by 6 bases and V by 0 bases; bases with no gene match: 14. CDR3 length equals 17 residues. The CDR3 sequence: CASSIERDRSSVCEQYF. The CDR3 region has the DNA TGTGCCAGTAGTATAGAGAGGGACAGATCGTCCGTTTGCGAGCAGTACTTC.

This clone was seen a few times. The chain carries TRBV7-2 and TRBJ1-3; weak D call: TRBD1 (5 bases). The germline V gene has CDR1 SGHTA and CDR2 FQGNSA. V was clipped by 5 bases and J by 7 bases, with 18 bases between them. The CDR3 covers 15 residues. CDR3 in amino acids: CASSVPGLDGNTIYF. In DNA form, the CDR3 reads TGTGCCAGCAGCGTACCGGGACTTGATGGTAACACCATATATTTT.

The V call is TRBV28, the J call TRBJ1-5; 7 bases match TRBD1. This CDR3 region has 15 residues. Germline values: CDR1 MDHEN, CDR2 SYDVKM. V shed 5 bases and J 3 bases; nucleotides not matched to a gene: 7. CDR3: CASSVTDRDNQPQHF. CDR3 coding DNA: TGTGCCAGCAGTGTTACAGACAGGGACAATCAGCCCCAGCATTTT.

J is TRBJ1-1 and V is TRBV19, with D maybe TRBD1 (5 bases). V was trimmed by 1 base and J by 9 bases, leaving 6 bases between them. The CDR3 loop spans 11 amino acids. CDR1 LNHDA and CDR2 SQIVND come from the germline V gene (reference sequence). CDR3: CASSIADKAFF. The DNA for the CDR3 is TGTGCCAGTAGTATAGCGGACAAAGCTTTCTTT.

J is TRBJ2-7 and V is TRBV28; the D gene is possibly TRBD2 (6 bases). V dropped 5 bases and J dropped 6 bases, with 17 bases sitting between them. Germline-derived CDR1 and CDR2 are MDHEN and SYDVKM. This CDR3 contains 14 residues. CDR3 sequence reads: CASSPHGGRVEQYF. The CDR3 coding sequence is TGTGCCAGCAGTCCCCACGGGGGACGGGTCGAGCAGTACTTC.

This clone was found a few times. The chain joins TRBV9 to TRBJ1-1; 11 nucleotides agree with TRBD1. The CDR3 has 16 residues. The V gene's germline CDR1 is SGDLS and CDR2 YYNGEE. V shed 3 bases, J shed 6 bases, and the junction held 10 bases outside the gene matches. CDR3 DNA: TGTGCCAGCAGCGCCCATTTAGTGGGACAGGGGGCTGAAGCTTTCTTT. The encoded protein is CASSAHLVGQGAEAFF.

This clone turned up a few times. The chain carries TRBV2 and TRBJ1-5, with D perhaps matching TRBD1 (5 bases). Trimming shortened V by 4 bases and J by 4 bases, and 8 bases separated the two germline ends. Germline V lookup: CDR1 SNHLY, CDR2 FYNNEI. This CDR3 is 13 amino acids long. The CDR3 nucleotides read TGTGCCAGCAGTGGACAGATTAATCAGCCCCAGCATTTT. Its translation: CASSGQINQPQHF.

The chain carries TRBV30 and TRBJ2-5, with 10 bases identical to TRBD2. The CDR3 runs 19 residues. The V segment lost 2 bases and the J segment 5 bases; nucleotides outside the gene matches: 20. The V gene's germline CDR1 is GTSNPN and CDR2 SVGIG (reference sequence). Here the CDR3 DNA reads TGTGCCTGGAGTAGGAAATGGAGCGGGGGGGCCCCTCGAGGGGAGACCCAGTACTTC. Protein product: CAWSRKWSGGAPRGETQYF.

The CDR3 loop reads CATSRDRGYGNTIYF. Here the CDR3 DNA reads TGTGCCACCAGCAGAGACAGGGGTTATGGAAACACCATATATTTT. This chain joins TRBV15 and TRBJ1-3; possibly TRBD1 for D (6 bases). Trimming shortened V by 0 bases and J by 3 bases, and 9 bases separated the two germline ends. This CDR3 is 15 amino acids long. Per the germline V gene, CDR1 is LNHNV and CDR2 is YYDKDF (reference sequence).

The V gene is TRBV25-1, the J gene TRBJ2-6; 7 bases are a match to TRBD1. Germline CDR1 MGHDK, CDR2 SYGVNS. Unmatched junction bases numbered 2, after V lost 3 bases and J lost 0 bases. This CDR3 region has 16 residues. CDR3 nucleotide sequence: TGTGCCAGCAGTGAGGGACAGAGCTCTGGGGCCAACGTCCTGACTTTC. Translated: CASSEGQSSGANVLTF.

V and J are TRBV30 and TRBJ2-7, with TRBD1 as a possible D gene (6 bases). V gave up 7 bases and J gave up 1 base, with 17 bases separating them. CDR1 is GTSNPN and CDR2 is SVGIG in the germline V gene (reference sequence). The CDR3 spans 14 residues. In DNA form, the CDR3 reads TGTGCCTCTATCTACAGGGAAGAATCCTACGAGCAGTACTTC. As protein: CASIYREESYEQYF. Using reference TRBV30 and TRBJ2-7 for the parts outside the CDR3, the full variable domain is SQTIHQWPATLVQPVGSPLSLECTVEGTSNPNLYWYRQAAGRGLQLLFYSVGIGQISSEVPQNLSASRPQDRQFILSSKKLLLSDSGFYLCASIYREESYEQYFGPGTRLTVT.

The chain joins TRBV7-8 to TRBJ2-7; no reliable D call. The V end lost 7 bases, the J end lost 3 bases, and 13 bases lay between the germline ends. This CDR3 is built from 13 residues. The germline gives CDR1 SGHVS, CDR2 FQNEAQ. For the CDR3, the DNA is TGTGCCAGCACCCAAGCGAGTCGCTACGAGCAGTACTTC. As protein: CASTQASRYEQYF.

The CDR3 sequence: CASSFGDRGYEQYF. The CDR3 region has the DNA TGTGCCAGCAGTTTTGGGGACAGGGGCTACGAGCAGTACTTC. The J gene is TRBJ2-7, the V gene TRBV28; 10 nucleotides line up with TRBD1. CDR1 and CDR2 from the germline V gene are MDHEN and SYDVKM. V dropped 3 bases and J dropped 3; count of bases not matched to a gene: 2. The CDR3 extends over 14 amino acids.

This clone was picked up a small number of times. J is TRBJ2-7 and V is TRBV7-2, with 7 bases lining up with TRBD1. This CDR3 region has 14 residues. Germline V lookup: CDR1 SGHTA, CDR2 FQGNSA. The ends lost 1 base at V and 6 bases at J; junction bases unmatched: 6. The CDR3 DNA follows: TGTGCCAGCAGCTTAGGACAGGGAAGGGGCGAGCAGTACTTC. Translation gives CASSLGQGRGEQYF.

The chain employs TRBV19 and TRBJ2-7; D ambiguous. V was trimmed by 4 bases and J by 6 bases, leaving 13 bases between them. CDR3 length equals 13 residues. Per germline, CDR1 LNHDA and CDR2 SQIVND (reference sequence). This CDR3 reads CASSSTPGIEQYF. CDR3 in DNA: TGTGCCAGTAGTAGTACTCCCGGTATCGAGCAGTACTTC.

This clone is a singleton in its sample. V and J are TRBV7-2 and TRBJ1-2; D is uncertain. The CDR3 loop spans 15 amino acids. Looked up from germline, CDR1 is SGHTA and CDR2 is FQGNSA. The V end lost 3 bases, the J end lost 5 bases, and 16 bases lay between the germline ends. CDR3 residues: CASSFSIGEAYGYTF. CDR3 coding DNA: TGTGCCAGCAGCTTCTCTATTGGGGAGGCATATGGCTACACCTTC.

This sequence joins TRBV30 and TRBJ2-5; 8 bases align to TRBD2. Per the germline V gene, CDR1 is GTSNPN and CDR2 is SVGIG (reference sequence). Trimming removed 3 bases from V and 1 base from J; junction bases left unmatched: 10. The CDR3 extends over 16 amino acids. The CDR3 sequence is CAWSVGVAGLQETQYF. In DNA form, the CDR3 reads TGTGCCTGGAGCGTGGGAGTAGCGGGACTCCAAGAGACCCAGTACTTC. Full variable domain (remainder filled in from reference TRBV30 and TRBJ2-5): SQTIHQWPATLVQPVGSPLSLECTVEGTSNPNLYWYRQAAGRGLQLLFYSVGIGQISSEVPQNLSASRPQDRQFILSSKKLLLSDSGFYLCAWSVGVAGLQETQYFGPGTRLLVL.

About this clone: Additional DNA sequences in this sample encode the identical CDR3. The gene calls are TRBV6-5 and TRBJ1-1; TRBD1 is a possible D gene (5 bases). Germline CDR1 and CDR2: MNHEY and SVGAGI. Trimming shortened V by 0 bases and J by 2 bases, and 10 bases separated the two germline ends. The length of the CDR3 is 15 residues. The CDR3 DNA is TGTGCCAGCAGTTACTCGAGACAGCTTAACACTGAAGCTTTCTTT. Amino acid sequence: CASSYSRQLNTEAFF.

The CDR3 here is CASSAGTSSYEQYF. CDR3 in DNA: TGTGCCAGTTCAGCCGGGACTAGCAGCTACGAGCAGTACTTC. The chain links TRBV18 to TRBJ2-7; 9 positions match TRBD2. J gave up 3 bases and V 9 bases, and 9 bases lay outside the gene matches. CDR1 is KGHSH, CDR2 LQKENI, per germline. This CDR3 is 14 amino acids long. Filled out from reference TRBV18 and TRBJ2-7, the complete variable domain reads NAGVMQNPRHLVRRRGQEARLRCSPMKGHSHVYWYRQLPEEGLKFMVYLQKENIIDESGMPKERFSAEFPKEGPSILRIQQVVRGDSAAYFCASSAGTSSYEQYFGPGTRLTVT.

The chain couples TRBV19 to TRBJ1-1; tentatively, D is TRBD1 (5 bases). The CDR3 is 14 amino acids. CDR1 is LNHDA, CDR2 SQIVND, per germline (reference sequence). V lost 2 bases and J lost 7, with 14 bases in between. The CDR3 coding sequence is TGTGCCAGTAGTATAAGTATAGGGGCCCTTGAAGCTTTCTTT. Protein: CASSISIGALEAFF. The full variable domain, with the rest looked up from reference TRBV19 and TRBJ1-1, is DGGITQSPKYLFRKEGQNVTLSCEQNLNHDAMYWYRQDPGQGLRLIYYSQIVNDFQKGDIAEGYSVSREKKESFPLTVTSAQKNPTAFYLCASSISIGALEAFFGQGTRLTVV.

The chain has TRBV7-9 and TRBJ2-1, with 7 bases that match TRBD2. The germline gives CDR1 SEHNR, CDR2 FQNEAQ (reference sequence). The CDR3 has 15 residues. Losses at the gene ends were 3 bases for V and 1 base for J; bases not matched to a gene: 3. The CDR3 reads CASSLGGRSYNEQFF. The CDR3 bases are TGTGCCAGCAGCTTGGGGGGGAGGTCCTACAATGAGCAGTTCTTC.

J is TRBJ2-5 and V is TRBV5-1, with 7 positions matching TRBD1. The closer fit of TRBJ2-7 to the DNA end suggests the J call may be wrong. Germline V gene sequence: CDR1 SGHRS, CDR2 YFSETQ. The CDR3 has 15 residues. The CDR3 coding sequence is TGCGCCAGCAGCTTGGTCGGGGACAGCTACTACGAGCAGTACTTC. Translated: CASSLVGDSYYEQYF.

This chain connects TRBV19 to TRBJ2-1; the D gene is possibly TRBD2 (6 bases). Trimming took off 2 bases at V and 4 bases at J, with 18 bases between the two ends. CDR3 length equals 17 residues. Germline V gene sequence: CDR1 LNHDA, CDR2 SQIVND (reference sequence). In DNA, the CDR3 is TGTGCCAGTAGTATACGCCCGAAGACGGAGGGTTACAATGAGCAGTTCTTC. Translating it yields CASSIRPKTEGYNEQFF.

V gene TRBV6-6 combines with J gene TRBJ2-3; 8 nucleotides line up with TRBD2. Germline V gene sequence: CDR1 MNHNY, CDR2 SVGAGI (reference sequence). Germline trimming cut 6 bases from V and 1 base from J; bases unmatched to any gene: 3. This CDR3 contains 14 residues. The CDR3 DNA follows: TGTGCCAGCAGAATTAGCGGGGGCACAGATACGCAGTATTTT. Translated: CASRISGGTDTQYF.